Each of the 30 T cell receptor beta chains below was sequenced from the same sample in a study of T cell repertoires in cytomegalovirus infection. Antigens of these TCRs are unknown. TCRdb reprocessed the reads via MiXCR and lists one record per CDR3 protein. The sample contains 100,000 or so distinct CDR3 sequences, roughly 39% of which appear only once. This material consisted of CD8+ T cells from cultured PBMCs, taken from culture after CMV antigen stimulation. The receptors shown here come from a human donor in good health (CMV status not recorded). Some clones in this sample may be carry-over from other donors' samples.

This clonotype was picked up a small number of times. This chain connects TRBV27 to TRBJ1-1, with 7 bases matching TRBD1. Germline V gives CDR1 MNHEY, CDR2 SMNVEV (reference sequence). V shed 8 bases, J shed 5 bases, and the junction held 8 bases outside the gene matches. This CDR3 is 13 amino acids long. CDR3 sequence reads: CASSWGRGTEAFF. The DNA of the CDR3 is TGTGCCAGCTCATGGGGCAGGGGGACTGAAGCTTTCTTT.

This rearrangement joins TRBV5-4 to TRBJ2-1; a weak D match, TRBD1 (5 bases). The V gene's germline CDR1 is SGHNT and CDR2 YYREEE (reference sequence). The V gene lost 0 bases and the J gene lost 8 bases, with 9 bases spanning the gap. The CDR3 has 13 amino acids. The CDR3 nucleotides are TGTGCCAGCAGCTTGGTACAGGCGGATGAGCAGTTCTTC. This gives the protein CASSLVQADEQFF.

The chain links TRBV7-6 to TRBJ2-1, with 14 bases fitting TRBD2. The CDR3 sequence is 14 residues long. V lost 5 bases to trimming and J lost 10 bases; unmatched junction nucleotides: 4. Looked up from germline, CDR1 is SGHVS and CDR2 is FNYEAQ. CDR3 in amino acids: CASSQTSGGAEQFF. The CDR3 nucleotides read TGTGCCAGCAGCCAGACTAGCGGGGGGGCCGAGCAGTTCTTC.

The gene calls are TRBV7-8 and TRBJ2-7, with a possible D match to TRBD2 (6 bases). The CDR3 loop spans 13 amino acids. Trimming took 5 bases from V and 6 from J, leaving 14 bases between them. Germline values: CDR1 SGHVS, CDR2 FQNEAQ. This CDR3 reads CASSTSQGGEQYF. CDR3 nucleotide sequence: TGTGCCAGCAGCACGTCCCAGGGAGGCGAGCAGTACTTC.

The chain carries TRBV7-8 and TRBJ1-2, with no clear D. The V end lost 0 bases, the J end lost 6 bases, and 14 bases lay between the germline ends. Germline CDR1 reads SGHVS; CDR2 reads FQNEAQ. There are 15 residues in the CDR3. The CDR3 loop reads CASSLAGDRPDGYTF. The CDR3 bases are TGTGCCAGCAGCTTAGCCGGCGACCGTCCGGATGGCTACACCTTC.

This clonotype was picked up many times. CDR3 DNA: TGTGCCAGCAGTACAGGGGCTAATTCACCCCTCCACTTT. This codes for CASSTGANSPLHF. The genes are TRBV12-3 or TRBV12-4 and TRBJ1-6; 7 bases match TRBD1. Trimming at V came to 5 bases and at J to 6 bases, leaving 1 base not matched to a gene. This CDR3 has 13 amino acids.

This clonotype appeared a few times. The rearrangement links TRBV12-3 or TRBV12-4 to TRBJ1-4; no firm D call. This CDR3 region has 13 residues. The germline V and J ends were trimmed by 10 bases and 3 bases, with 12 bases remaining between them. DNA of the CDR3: TGTGCCACACTGGGGTTAGCTAATGAAAAACTGTTTTTT. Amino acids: CATLGLANEKLFF.

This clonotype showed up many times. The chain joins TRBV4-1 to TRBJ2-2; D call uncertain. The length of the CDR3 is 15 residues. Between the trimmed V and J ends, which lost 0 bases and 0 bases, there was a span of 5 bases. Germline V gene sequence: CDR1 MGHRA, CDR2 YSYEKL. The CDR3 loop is CASSQDLTNTGELFF. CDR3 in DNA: TGCGCCAGCAGCCAAGATTTAACGAACACCGGGGAGCTGTTTTTT.

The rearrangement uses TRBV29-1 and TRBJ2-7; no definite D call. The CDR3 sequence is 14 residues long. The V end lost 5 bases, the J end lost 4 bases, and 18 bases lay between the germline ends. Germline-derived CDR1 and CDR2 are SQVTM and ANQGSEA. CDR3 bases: TGCAGCGTTTCGTTAGCCGATTTGACTTACGAGCAGTACTTC. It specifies CSVSLADLTYEQYF.

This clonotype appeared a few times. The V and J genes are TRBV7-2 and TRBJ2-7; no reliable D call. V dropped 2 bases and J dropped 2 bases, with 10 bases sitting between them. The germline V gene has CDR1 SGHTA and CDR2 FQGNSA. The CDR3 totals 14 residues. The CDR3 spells CASSLYPGAYEQYF. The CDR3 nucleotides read TGTGCCAGCAGCTTATATCCGGGCGCCTACGAGCAGTACTTC.

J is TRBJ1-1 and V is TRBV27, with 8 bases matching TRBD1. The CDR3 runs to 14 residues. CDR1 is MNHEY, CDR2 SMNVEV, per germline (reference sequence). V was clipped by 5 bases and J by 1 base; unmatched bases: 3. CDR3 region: CASSQQGENTEAFF. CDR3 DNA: TGTGCCAGCAGTCAACAGGGGGAGAACACTGAAGCTTTCTTT.

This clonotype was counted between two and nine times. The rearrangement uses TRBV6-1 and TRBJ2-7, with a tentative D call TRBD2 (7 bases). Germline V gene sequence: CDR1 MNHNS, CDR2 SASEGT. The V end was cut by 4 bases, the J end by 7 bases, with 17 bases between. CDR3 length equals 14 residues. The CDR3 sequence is CASSVAGGRGEQYF. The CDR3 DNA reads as TGTGCCAGCAGTGTAGCGGGTGGGAGGGGGGAGCAGTACTTC.

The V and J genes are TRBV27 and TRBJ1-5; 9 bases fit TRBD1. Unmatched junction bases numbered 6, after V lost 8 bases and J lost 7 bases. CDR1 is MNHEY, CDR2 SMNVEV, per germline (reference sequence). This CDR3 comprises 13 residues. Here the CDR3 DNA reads TGTGCCAGCTCTACAGGGGGCGGCCAGCCCCAGCATTTT. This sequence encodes CASSTGGGQPQHF.

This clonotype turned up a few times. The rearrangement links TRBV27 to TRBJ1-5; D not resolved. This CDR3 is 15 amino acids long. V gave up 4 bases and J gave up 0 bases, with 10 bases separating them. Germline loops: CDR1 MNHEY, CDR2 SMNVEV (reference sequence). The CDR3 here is CASSSDVSSNQPQHF. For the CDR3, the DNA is TGTGCCAGCAGTTCTGATGTTAGTAGCAATCAGCCCCAGCATTTT.

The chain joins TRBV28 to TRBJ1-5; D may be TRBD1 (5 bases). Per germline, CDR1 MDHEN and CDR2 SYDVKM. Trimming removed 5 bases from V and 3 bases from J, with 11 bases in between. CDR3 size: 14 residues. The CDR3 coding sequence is TGTGCCAGCAGTCCAGACAGATTCAATCAGCCCCAGCATTTT. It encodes CASSPDRFNQPQHF.

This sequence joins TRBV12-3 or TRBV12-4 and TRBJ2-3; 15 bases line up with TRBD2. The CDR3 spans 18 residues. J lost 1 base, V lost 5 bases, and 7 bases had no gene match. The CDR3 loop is CASSHWTSGGAGTDTQYF. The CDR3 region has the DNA TGTGCCAGCAGTCATTGGACTAGCGGGGGGGCCGGCACAGATACGCAGTATTTT.

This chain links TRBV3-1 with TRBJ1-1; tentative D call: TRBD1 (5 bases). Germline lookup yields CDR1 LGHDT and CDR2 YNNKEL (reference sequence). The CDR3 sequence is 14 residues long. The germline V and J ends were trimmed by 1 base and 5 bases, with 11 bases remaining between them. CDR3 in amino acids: CASSQGWGKTEAFF. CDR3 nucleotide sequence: TGTGCCAGCAGCCAAGGATGGGGGAAGACTGAAGCTTTCTTT. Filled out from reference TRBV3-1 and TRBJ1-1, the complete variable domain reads DTAVSQTPKYLVTQMGNDKSIKCEQNLGHDTMYWYKQDSKKFLKIMFSYNNKELIINETVPNRFSPKSPDKAHLNLHINSLELGDSAVYFCASSQGWGKTEAFFGQGTRLTVV.

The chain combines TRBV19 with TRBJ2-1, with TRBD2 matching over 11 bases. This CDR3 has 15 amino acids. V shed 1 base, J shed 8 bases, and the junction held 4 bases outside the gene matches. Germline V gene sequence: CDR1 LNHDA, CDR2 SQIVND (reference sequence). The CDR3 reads CASSIVAGGQDEQFF. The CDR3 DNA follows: TGTGCCAGTAGTATAGTAGCGGGGGGGCAGGATGAGCAGTTCTTC.

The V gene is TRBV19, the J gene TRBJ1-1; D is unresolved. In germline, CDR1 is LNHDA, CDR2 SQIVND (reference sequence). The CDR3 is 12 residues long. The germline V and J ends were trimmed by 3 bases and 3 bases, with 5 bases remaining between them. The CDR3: CASSMLDTEAFF. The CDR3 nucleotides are TGTGCCAGTAGTATGTTGGACACTGAAGCTTTCTTT.

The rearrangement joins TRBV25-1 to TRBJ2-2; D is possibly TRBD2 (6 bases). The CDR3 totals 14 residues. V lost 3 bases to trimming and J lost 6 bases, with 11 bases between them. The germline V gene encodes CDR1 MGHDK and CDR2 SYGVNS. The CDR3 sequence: CASSDLAFSGELFF. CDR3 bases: TGTGCCAGCAGTGACCTAGCGTTTTCCGGGGAGCTGTTTTTT.

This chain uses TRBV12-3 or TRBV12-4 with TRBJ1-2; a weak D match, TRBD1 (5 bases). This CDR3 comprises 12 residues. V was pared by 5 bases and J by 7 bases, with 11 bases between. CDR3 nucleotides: TGTGCCAGCAGTACCGGGGCGCGTGGCTACACCTTC. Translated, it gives CASSTGARGYTF.

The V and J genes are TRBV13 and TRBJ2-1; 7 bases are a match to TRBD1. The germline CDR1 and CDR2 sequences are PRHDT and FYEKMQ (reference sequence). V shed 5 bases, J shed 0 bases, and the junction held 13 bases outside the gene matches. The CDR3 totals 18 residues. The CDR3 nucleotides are TGTGCCAGCAGCGACAAACCGGGACAGATTAGCTCCTACAATGAGCAGTTCTTC. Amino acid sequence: CASSDKPGQISSYNEQFF.

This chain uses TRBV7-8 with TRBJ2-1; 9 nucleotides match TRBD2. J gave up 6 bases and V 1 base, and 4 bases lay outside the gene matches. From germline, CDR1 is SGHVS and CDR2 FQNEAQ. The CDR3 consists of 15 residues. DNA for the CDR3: TGTGCCAGCAGCTTAGGGCTAGCGGGACGCAATGAGCAGTTCTTC. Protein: CASSLGLAGRNEQFF.

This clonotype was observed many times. CDR3 DNA: TGTGCCAGCAGAACCATAGACAGCTCCTACAATGAGCAGTTCTTC. As protein: CASRTIDSSYNEQFF. The rearrangement links TRBV6-5 to TRBJ2-1, with D possibly being TRBD1 (5 bases). This CDR3 spans 15 amino acids. Germline lookup yields CDR1 MNHEY and CDR2 SVGAGI. Trimming removed 6 bases from V and 0 bases from J, with 12 bases in between.

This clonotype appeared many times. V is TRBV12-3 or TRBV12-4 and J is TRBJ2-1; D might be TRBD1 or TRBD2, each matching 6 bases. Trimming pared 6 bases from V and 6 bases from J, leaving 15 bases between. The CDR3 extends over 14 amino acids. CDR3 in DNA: TGTGCCAGCAGCCCCTTCGGGGGCCCCAATGAGCAGTTCTTC. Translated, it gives CASSPFGGPNEQFF.

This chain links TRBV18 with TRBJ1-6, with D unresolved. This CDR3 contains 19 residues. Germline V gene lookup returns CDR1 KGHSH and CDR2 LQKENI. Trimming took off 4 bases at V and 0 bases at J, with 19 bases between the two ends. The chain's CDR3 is CASSQTKIGLSSYNSPLHF. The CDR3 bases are TGTGCCAGCTCACAGACGAAGATAGGCCTAAGCTCCTATAATTCACCCCTCCACTTT.

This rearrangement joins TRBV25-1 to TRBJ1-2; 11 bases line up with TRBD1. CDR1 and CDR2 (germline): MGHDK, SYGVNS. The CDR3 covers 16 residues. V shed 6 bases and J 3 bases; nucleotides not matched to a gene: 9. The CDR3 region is CASSETGTGGYYGYTF. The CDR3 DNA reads TGTGCCAGCAGCGAAACCGGGACAGGGGGGTACTATGGCTACACCTTC.

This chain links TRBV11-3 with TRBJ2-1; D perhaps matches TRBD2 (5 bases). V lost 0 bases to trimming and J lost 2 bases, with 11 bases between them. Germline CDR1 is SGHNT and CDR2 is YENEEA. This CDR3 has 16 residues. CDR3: CASSLDISGTYNEQFF. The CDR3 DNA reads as TGTGCCAGCAGCTTAGATATAAGCGGAACCTACAATGAGCAGTTCTTC.

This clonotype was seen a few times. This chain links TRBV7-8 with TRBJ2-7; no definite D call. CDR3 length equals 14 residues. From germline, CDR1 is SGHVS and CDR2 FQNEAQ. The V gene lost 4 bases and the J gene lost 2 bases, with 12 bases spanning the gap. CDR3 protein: CASSSGGLTYEQYF. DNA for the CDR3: TGTGCCAGCAGCTCCGGCGGATTAACCTACGAGCAGTACTTC.

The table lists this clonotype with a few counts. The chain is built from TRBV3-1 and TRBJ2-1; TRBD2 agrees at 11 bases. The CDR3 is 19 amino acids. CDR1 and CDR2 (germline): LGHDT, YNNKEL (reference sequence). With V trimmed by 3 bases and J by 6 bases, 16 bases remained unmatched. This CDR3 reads CASSHKGLADNNFANEQFF. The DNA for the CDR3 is TGTGCCAGCAGCCACAAGGGACTAGCGGACAATAATTTTGCCAATGAGCAGTTCTTC.